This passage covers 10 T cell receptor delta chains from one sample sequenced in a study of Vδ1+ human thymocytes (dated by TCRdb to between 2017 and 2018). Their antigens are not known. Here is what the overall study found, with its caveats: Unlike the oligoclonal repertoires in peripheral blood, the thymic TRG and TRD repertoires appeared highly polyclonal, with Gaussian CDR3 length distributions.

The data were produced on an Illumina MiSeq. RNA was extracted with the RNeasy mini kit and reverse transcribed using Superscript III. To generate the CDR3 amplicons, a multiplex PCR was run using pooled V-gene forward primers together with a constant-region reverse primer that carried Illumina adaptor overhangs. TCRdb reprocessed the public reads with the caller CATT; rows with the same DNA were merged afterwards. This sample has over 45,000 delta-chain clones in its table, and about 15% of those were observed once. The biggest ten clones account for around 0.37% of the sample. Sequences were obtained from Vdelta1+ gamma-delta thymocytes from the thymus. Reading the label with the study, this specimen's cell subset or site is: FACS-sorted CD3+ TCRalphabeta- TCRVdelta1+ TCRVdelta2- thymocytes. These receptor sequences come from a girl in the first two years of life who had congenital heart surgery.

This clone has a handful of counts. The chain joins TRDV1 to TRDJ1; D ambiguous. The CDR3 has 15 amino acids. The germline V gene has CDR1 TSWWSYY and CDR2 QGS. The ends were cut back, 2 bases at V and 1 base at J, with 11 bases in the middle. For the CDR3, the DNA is TGTGCTCTTGGGGAAAATCAGACGATCACCGATAAACTCATCTTT. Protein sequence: CALGENQTITDKLIF.

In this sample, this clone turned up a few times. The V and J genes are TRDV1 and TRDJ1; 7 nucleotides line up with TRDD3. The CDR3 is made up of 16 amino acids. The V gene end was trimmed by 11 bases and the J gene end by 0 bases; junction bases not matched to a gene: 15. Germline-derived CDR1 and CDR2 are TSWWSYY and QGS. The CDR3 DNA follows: TGTGCTTTCATCCGTGGGGGACTCTTTTACACCGATAAACTCATCTTT. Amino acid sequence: CAFIRGGLFYTDKLIF.

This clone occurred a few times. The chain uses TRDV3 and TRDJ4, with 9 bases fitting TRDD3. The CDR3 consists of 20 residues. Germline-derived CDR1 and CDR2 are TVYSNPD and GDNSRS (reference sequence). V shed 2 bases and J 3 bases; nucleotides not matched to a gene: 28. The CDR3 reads CAFFLQPTPTPTGDTRPLIF. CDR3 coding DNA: TGTGCCTTTTTTCTACAACCCACCCCCACTCCAACTGGGGATACGCGACCCCTGATCTTT. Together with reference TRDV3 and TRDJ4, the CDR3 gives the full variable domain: CDKVTQSSPDQTVASGSEVVLLCTYDTVYSNPDLFWYRIRPDYSFQFVFYGDNSRSEGADFTQGRFSVKHILTQKAFHLVISPVRTEDSATYYCAFFLQPTPTPTGDTRPLIFGKGTYLEVQQ.

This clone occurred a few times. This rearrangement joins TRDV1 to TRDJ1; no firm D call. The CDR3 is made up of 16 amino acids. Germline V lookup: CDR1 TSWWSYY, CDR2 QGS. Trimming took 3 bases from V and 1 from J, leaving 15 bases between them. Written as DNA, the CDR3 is TGTGCTCTTGGGGATCCCCTCTATGTACCCACCGATAAACTCATCTTT. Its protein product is CALGDPLYVPTDKLIF.

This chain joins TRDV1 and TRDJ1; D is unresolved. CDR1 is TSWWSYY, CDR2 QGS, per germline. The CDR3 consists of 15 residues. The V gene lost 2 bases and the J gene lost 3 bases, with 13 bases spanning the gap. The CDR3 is CALGEVSPSPDKLIF. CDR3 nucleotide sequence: TGTGCTCTTGGGGAAGTATCCCCATCCCCCGATAAACTCATCTTT.

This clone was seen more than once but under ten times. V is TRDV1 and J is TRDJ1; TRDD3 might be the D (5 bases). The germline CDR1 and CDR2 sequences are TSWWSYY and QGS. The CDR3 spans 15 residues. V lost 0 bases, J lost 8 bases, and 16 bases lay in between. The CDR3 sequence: CALGELAYGWVKLIF. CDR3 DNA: TGTGCTCTTGGGGAACTAGCTTACGGCTGGGTCAAACTCATCTTT.

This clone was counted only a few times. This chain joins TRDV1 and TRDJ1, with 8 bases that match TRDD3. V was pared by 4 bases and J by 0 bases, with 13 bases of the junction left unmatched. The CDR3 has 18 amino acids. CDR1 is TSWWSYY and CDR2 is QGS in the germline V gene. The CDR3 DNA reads TGTGCTCTTGGGGTTCAGTGCAATCAGGGGATACACACCGATAAACTCATCTTT. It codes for CALGVQCNQGIHTDKLIF.

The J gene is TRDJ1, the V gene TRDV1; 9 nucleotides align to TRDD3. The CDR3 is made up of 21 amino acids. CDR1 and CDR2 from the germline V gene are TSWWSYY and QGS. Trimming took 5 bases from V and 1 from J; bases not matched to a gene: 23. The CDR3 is CALGIVERGDTPQGSTDKLIF. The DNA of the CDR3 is TGTGCTCTTGGGATAGTCGAACGGGGGGATACTCCCCAGGGTAGCACCGATAAACTCATCTTT.

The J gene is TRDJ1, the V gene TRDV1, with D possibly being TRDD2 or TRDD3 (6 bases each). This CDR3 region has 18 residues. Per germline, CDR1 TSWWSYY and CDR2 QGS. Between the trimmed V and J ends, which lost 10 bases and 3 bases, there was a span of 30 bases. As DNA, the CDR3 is TGTGCTCCACGGCCTTCCAAACGGGGGAGACACACGGCCGATAAACTCATCTTT. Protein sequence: CAPRPSKRGRHTADKLIF.

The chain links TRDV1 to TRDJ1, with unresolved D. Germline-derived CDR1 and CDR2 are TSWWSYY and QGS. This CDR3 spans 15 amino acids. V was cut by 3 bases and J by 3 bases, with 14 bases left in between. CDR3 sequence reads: CALGERHYIPDKLIF. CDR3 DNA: TGTGCTCTTGGGGAGAGACACTACATCCCCGATAAACTCATCTTT.